Here is one T cell receptor (beta chain) with its context. The data were taken from a study of blood T cell repertoires in COVID-19. Study as a whole: Both acute and convalescent COVID-19 samples were obtained from the United States, Italy and Spain. The analysed material was cDNA or gDNA that came from T cells, B-cell-depleted T cells, or PBMCs.

Original processing methods: Reference gene primer amplification yielded estimated nucleated cell counts. The data were produced by immunoSEQ multiplex PCR, yet TCRdb's version contains in-frame clones alone and is incomplete. The V and J calls and clone size are taken from that table; D and trimming were inferred from the DNA. Found here are some 130,000 clones, about nine tenths of them singletons; the top ten hold 9% to 12%. The germline V gene has CDR1 MNHNS and CDR2 SASEGT. This CDR3 spans 15 amino acids. V was shortened by 2 bases and J by 3 bases, with 14 bases between the two germline ends. This clonotype was sampled from a man between 50 and 59 years old with acute or convalescent COVID-19. Sequenced: peripheral blood. The chain uses TRBV6-1 and TRBJ2-7, with D possibly TRBD2 on 6 matching bases. CDR3 residues: CASSEMGGVGYEQYF. CDR3 bases: TGTGCCAGCAGTGAAATGGGAGGAGTAGGCTACGAGCAGTACTTC.